A selection of T cell receptor beta chains follows, all from one sample in a study of early T cells in non-severe SARS-CoV-2 infection. TCRdb ran MiXCR on the 5' RACE reads and lists one entry per CDR3 protein. Counted here are about 23,000 distinct CDR3 sequences, around 5% occurring once; the ten biggest clones make up about 4%. What was sequenced was whole blood. The receptors were sampled from an adult who was a healthcare worker with PCR-confirmed SARS-CoV-2 infection or an uninfected control (not recorded which). Both conserved end residues are part of each CDR3.

len	v_gene	j_gene	CDR3aa
15	TRBV20-1	TRBJ2-7	CSARDPTGNGYEQYF
13	TRBV6-5	TRBJ1-2	CASSPDRGYGYTF
14	TRBV7-9	TRBJ2-3	CASSSPWAPDTQYF
16	TRBV7-3	TRBJ2-1	CASSSTSGGTYNEQFF
14	TRBV3-2	TRBJ2-7	CASSQDWDPYEQYF
17	TRBV27	TRBJ2-1	CASSLLPSTSSYNEQFF
15	TRBV21-1	TRBJ2-5	CASSKVRTGQETQYF
12	TRBV20-1	TRBJ2-1	CSQLYSARVGFF
14	TRBV12-3/TRBV12-4	TRBJ1-6	CASSLSQGDSPLHF
14	TRBV11-2	TRBJ2-7	CASSHRQGSYEQYF
14	TRBV7-3	TRBJ2-1	CASSLGATGNEQFF
18	TRBV6-6	TRBJ2-1	CASSSLYTGEPYHNEQFF
17	TRBV6-6	TRBJ1-3	CASSSPPTRYSGNTIYF
14	TRBV27	TRBJ2-1	CASSTDRIYNEQFF
14	TRBV5-1	TRBJ1-2	CASSFSPPSYGYTF
13	TRBV7-3	TRBJ1-2	CASSSGTDYGYTF
13	TRBV5-1	TRBJ1-2	CASSQQANYGYTF
14	TRBV7-6	TRBJ2-7	CASSPLDGSYEQYF
15	TRBV5-1	TRBJ1-2	CASSLAVGQGEGYTF
12	TRBV29-1	TRBJ2-7	CSVEMTDYEQYF
14	TRBV11-2	TRBJ2-2	CASSLTGLSGELFF
15	TRBV9	TRBJ2-7	CASSVDLGLSYEQYF
16	TRBV7-3	TRBJ2-3	CASSLTTGASTDTQYF
15	TRBV29-1	TRBJ1-5	CSATTGGGGDQPQHF
15	TRBV3-1	TRBJ1-6	CASSQEGGYNSPLHF
15	TRBV6-2/TRBV6-3	TRBJ1-1	CASSYSSGVNTEAFF
17	TRBV11-2	TRBJ2-4	CASSLDGSNEAKNIQYF
15	TRBV7-2	TRBJ2-7	CASSLMGQSSYEQYF
15	TRBV28	TRBJ1-5	CASSLWRQGRQPQHF
17	TRBV27	TRBJ1-1	CASSADRVVLFRTEAFF
13	TRBV5-6	TRBJ2-7	CASSFLGGHEQYF
16	TRBV5-1	TRBJ2-5	CASSLRGLRVQETQYF
14	TRBV15	TRBJ1-1	CATSRSGGRRSAFF